Sequencing of this T cell receptor (beta chain) was carried out in a study of early T cells in non-severe SARS-CoV-2 infection. Background on the study: Unpaired chains resulted from sequencing bulk RNA of unsorted whole blood. Study-wide results and limits: VDJdb-based matching was biased toward anti-spike CD8 responses and missed private and CD4 specificities.

J gave up 4 bases and V 6 bases, and 9 bases lay outside the gene matches. This CDR3 has 14 amino acids. Germline V gene data show CDR1 as SGHRS and CDR2 as YFSETQ. Individual cDNA molecules were tagged with unique molecular identifiers, the study reported. TCRdb passed the 5' RACE reads through MiXCR, listing each CDR3 protein once. Of about 56,000 distinct CDR3 sequences listed, about 14% are singletons. This clonotype appeared a few times. The antigen is not known. This TCR came from an adult who was a healthcare worker with PCR-confirmed SARS-CoV-2 infection or an uninfected control (not recorded which). Sequencing used whole blood, obtained at baseline. The chain uses TRBV5-1 and TRBJ2-5; 7 nucleotides agree with TRBD2. In nucleotides, the CDR3 is TGCGCCAGCAATCCGGGGGGTCCGGGAGAGACCCAGTACTTC. Its translation is CASNPGGPGETQYF.